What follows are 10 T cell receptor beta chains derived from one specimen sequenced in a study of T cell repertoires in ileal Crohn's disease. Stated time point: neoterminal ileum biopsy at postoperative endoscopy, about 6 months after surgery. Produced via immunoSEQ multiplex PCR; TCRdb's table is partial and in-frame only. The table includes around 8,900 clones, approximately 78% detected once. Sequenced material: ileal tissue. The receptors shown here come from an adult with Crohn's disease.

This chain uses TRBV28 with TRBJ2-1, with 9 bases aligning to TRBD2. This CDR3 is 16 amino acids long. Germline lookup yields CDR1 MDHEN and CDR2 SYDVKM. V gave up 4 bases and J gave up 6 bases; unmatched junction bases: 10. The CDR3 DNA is TGTGCCAGCAGTTCCTGGCGGGGGGGTTGGGGCAATGAGCAGTTCTTC. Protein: CASSSWRGGWGNEQFF.

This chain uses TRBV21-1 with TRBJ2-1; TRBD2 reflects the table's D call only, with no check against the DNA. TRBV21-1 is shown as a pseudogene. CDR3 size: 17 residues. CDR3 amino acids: CASSIWRGGSSYNEQFF. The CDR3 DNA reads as TGTGCCAGCAGCATATGGCGGGGGGGGAGCTCCTACAATGAGCAGTTCTTC.

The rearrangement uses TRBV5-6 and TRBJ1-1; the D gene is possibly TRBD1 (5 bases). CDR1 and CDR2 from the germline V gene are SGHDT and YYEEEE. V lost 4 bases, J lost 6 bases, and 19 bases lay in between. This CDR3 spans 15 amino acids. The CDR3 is CASSTERGIAAEAFF. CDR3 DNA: TGTGCCAGCAGCACGGAGCGGGGGATTGCGGCTGAAGCTTTCTTT.

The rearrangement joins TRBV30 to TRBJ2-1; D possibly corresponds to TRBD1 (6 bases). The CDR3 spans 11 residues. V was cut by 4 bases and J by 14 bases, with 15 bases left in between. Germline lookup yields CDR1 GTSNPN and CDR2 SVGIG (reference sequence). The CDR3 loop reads CAWMAHRAKFF. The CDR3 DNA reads TGTGCCTGGATGGCTCACAGGGCTAAGTTCTTC.

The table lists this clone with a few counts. The CDR3 DNA sequence: TGTGCCAGCAGCCCTCCAGGGGGAGGAAACACCATATATTTT. This gives the protein CASSPPGGGNTIYF. The chain carries TRBV11-2 and TRBJ1-3, with 7 bases aligning to TRBD1. V lost 5 bases to trimming and J lost 4 bases; unmatched junction nucleotides: 5. The germline gives CDR1 SGHAT, CDR2 FQNNGV. The CDR3 consists of 14 residues.

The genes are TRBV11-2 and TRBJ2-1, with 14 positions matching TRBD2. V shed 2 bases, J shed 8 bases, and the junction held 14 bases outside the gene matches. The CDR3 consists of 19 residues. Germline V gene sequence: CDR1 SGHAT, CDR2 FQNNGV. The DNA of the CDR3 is TGTGCCAGCAGCTTAACCCTGACTAGCGGGAGGGCCATGTTCTATGAGCAGTTCTTC. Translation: CASSLTLTSGRAMFYEQFF.

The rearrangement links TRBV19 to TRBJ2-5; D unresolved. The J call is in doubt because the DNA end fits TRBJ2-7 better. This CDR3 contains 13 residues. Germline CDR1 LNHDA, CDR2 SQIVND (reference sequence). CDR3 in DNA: TGTGCCAGTAGTATTTCGAGGCAAGACGAGCAGTACTTC. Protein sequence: CASSISRQDEQYF.

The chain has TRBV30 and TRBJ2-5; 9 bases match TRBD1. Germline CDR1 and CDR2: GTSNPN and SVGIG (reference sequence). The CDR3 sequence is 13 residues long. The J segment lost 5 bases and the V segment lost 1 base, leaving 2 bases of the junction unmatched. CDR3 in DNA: TGTGCCTGGAGTGGGGGGACAGGGGAGACCCAGTACTTC. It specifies CAWSGGTGETQYF.

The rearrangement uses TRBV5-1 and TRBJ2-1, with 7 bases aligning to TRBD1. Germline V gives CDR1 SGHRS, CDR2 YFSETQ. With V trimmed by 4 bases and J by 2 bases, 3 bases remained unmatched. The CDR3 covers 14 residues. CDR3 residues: CASSPGQTYNEQFF. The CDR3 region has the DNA TGCGCCAGCAGCCCGGGACAGACCTACAATGAGCAGTTCTTC.

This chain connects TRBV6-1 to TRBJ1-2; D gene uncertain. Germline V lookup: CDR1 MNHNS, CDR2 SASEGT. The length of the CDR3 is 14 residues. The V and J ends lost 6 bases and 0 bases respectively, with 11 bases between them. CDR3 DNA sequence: TGTGCCAGCAGCCGGGATTCTCCTAACTATGGCTACACCTTC. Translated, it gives CASSRDSPNYGYTF.